This passage covers 30 T cell receptor beta chains from one sample sequenced in a study of cytomegalovirus exposure and HLA in healthy donors. PCR used 60 Vbeta primers and 13 Jbeta primers. Clones were sequenced by immunoSEQ multiplex PCR, and TCRdb holds only the in-frame ones, with some missing. The table has 100,000 to 150,000 clones, about 10% seen once. Source material: PBMCs. Source of these receptors: a young woman in good health and CMV-seropositive.

V is TRBV4-2 and J is TRBJ1-2; maybe TRBD1 (5 bases). From germline, CDR1 is LGHNA and CDR2 YNFKEQ. The CDR3 has 14 residues. Trimming took off 3 bases at V and 5 bases at J, with 13 bases between the two ends. For the CDR3, the DNA is TGTGCCAGCAGCCATGGAGCAGGGTGGTATGGCTACACCTTC. This translates into CASSHGAGWYGYTF.

As regards this clone: This sample includes further DNA sequences coding for the same CDR3. The V call is TRBV25-1, the J call TRBJ1-5, with 7 bases aligning to TRBD1. Germline CDR1 MGHDK, CDR2 SYGVNS. CDR3 length: 16 residues. V gave up 4 bases and J gave up 7 bases; unmatched junction bases: 13. The chain's CDR3 is CASSGSTGASRQPQHF. The CDR3 nucleotides are TGTGCCAGCAGTGGTAGTACAGGGGCCTCCAGGCAGCCCCAGCATTTT.

The sample holds a few counts of this clone. The chain carries TRBV11-3 and TRBJ2-7, with D possibly being TRBD2 (6 bases). Deletions cut 1 base from V and 1 base from J, with 14 bases between. Germline V CDR1 and CDR2: SGHNT, YENEEA. CDR3 length: 16 amino acids. Written as DNA, the CDR3 is TGTGCCAGCAGCTTAGGTGGTAGCGGAGGGTCCTACGAGCAGTACTTC. Translating gives CASSLGGSGGSYEQYF. Drawing the rest from reference TRBV11-3 and TRBJ2-7, the complete variable domain is EAGVVQSPRYKIIEKKQPVAFWCNPISGHNTLYWYLQNLGQGPELLIRYENEEAVDDSQLPKDRFSAERLKGVDSTLKIQPAELGDSAVYLCASSLGGSGGSYEQYFGPGTRLTVT.

This clone was detected a few times. The CDR3 DNA follows: TGTGCCAGCAGTGACCTTATAGGAGGGTGGCAGCCCCAGCATTTT. Translating it yields CASSDLIGGWQPQHF. The gene calls are TRBV6-1 and TRBJ1-5; no firm D call. Per the germline V gene, CDR1 is MNHNS and CDR2 is SASEGT. V was clipped by 3 bases and J by 7 bases, with 16 bases between them. This CDR3 has 15 amino acids.

This clone was seen a few times. This chain links TRBV4-1 with TRBJ1-2; D is perhaps TRBD1 (5 bases). Germline CDR1 MGHRA, CDR2 YSYEKL. The V gene lost 2 bases and the J gene lost 8 bases, with 9 bases spanning the gap. The CDR3 runs 12 residues. Here the CDR3 DNA reads TGCGCCAGCAGCCAACCACAGGAGGGCTACACCTTC. It is translated as CASSQPQEGYTF.

The CDR3 DNA reads as TGTGCCAGCAGTTACTCTCGGGGGGCTAGTGGCTACACCTTC. As protein: CASSYSRGASGYTF. This chain uses TRBV6-5 with TRBJ1-2; D perhaps matches TRBD1 (6 bases). Germline V CDR1 and CDR2: MNHEY, SVGAGI. V shed 0 bases and J shed 7 bases, with 12 bases lying between them. The CDR3 loop spans 14 amino acids.

This sequence joins TRBV9 and TRBJ2-6; 7 bases are shared with TRBD1. The germline V gene encodes CDR1 SGDLS and CDR2 YYNGEE. V was clipped by 0 bases and J by 0 bases; unmatched bases: 12. The CDR3 totals 20 residues. The CDR3 region is CASSVATGQVGLSGANVLTF. DNA for the CDR3: TGTGCCAGCAGCGTAGCTACAGGACAGGTAGGGCTCTCTGGGGCCAACGTCCTGACTTTC.

This rearrangement joins TRBV28 to TRBJ1-1; 8 nucleotides agree with TRBD1. After removal of 6 bases from V and 5 bases from J, the junction contained 5 bases not matched to a gene. Per the germline V gene, CDR1 is MDHEN and CDR2 is SYDVKM. The CDR3 consists of 13 residues. CDR3 region: CASSPQGGTEAFF. The CDR3 DNA reads TGTGCCAGCAGCCCACAGGGGGGGACTGAAGCTTTCTTT.

V gene TRBV6-5 combines with J gene TRBJ2-2; D is possibly TRBD1 (6 bases). Trimming took off 6 bases at V and 6 bases at J, with 11 bases between the two ends. CDR1 is MNHEY and CDR2 is SVGAGI in the germline V gene. CDR3 length equals 13 residues. CDR3 residues: CASSFRGAGELFF. The CDR3 nucleotides are TGTGCCAGCAGCTTCAGGGGCGCCGGGGAGCTGTTTTTT.

The chain carries TRBV19 and TRBJ1-1; D uncertain. Germline V lookup: CDR1 LNHDA, CDR2 SQIVND (reference sequence). With 2 bases removed from V and 1 base from J, the gap between germline ends came to 20 bases. CDR3 length: 18 residues. CDR3 residues: CASSIRKILGPRNTEAFF. In nucleotides, the CDR3 is TGTGCCAGTAGTATACGGAAGATCTTGGGCCCCAGGAACACTGAAGCTTTCTTT. The full variable domain, rest sourced from reference TRBV19 and TRBJ1-1, is DGGITQSPKYLFRKEGQNVTLSCEQNLNHDAMYWYRQDPGQGLRLIYYSQIVNDFQKGDIAEGYSVSREKKESFPLTVTSAQKNPTAFYLCASSIRKILGPRNTEAFFGQGTRLTVV.

This clone was picked up a small number of times. The CDR3 sequence: CASRGTGYNYGYTF. DNA of the CDR3: TGTGCCAGCAGGGGGACAGGGTACAACTATGGCTACACCTTC. The chain is built from TRBV27 and TRBJ1-2; 9 nucleotides match TRBD1. Losses at the gene ends were 6 bases for V and 2 bases for J; bases not matched to a gene: 4. There are 14 residues in the CDR3. CDR1 is MNHEY, CDR2 SMNVEV, per germline (reference sequence).

The genes are TRBV5-8 and TRBJ1-5, with D maybe TRBD1 (6 bases). V was cut by 0 bases and J by 2 bases, with 12 bases left in between. CDR1 is SGHTS and CDR2 is YDEGEE in the germline V gene. The CDR3 is 16 residues long. Here the CDR3 reads CASSLVLGAGNQPQHF. For the CDR3, the DNA is TGTGCCAGCAGCTTGGTTTTGGGGGCTGGCAATCAGCCCCAGCATTTT. Full variable domain (outside the CDR3, taken from reference TRBV5-8 and TRBJ1-5): EAGVTQSPTHLIKTRGQQATLRCSPISGHTSVYWYQQALGLGLQFLLWYDEGEERNRGNFPPRFSGRQFPNYSSELNVNALELEDSALYLCASSLVLGAGNQPQHFGDGTRLSIL.

CDR3 sequence reads: CASSLELQALPYEQYF. The CDR3 coding sequence is TGTGCCAGCAGCTTAGAATTACAGGCTCTCCCCTACGAGCAGTACTTC. The chain couples TRBV11-3 to TRBJ2-7, with a weak D call TRBD1 (5 bases). CDR1 is SGHNT and CDR2 is YENEEA in the germline V gene. The CDR3 is 16 amino acids. V was trimmed by 0 bases and J by 2 bases, leaving 14 bases between them.

The V gene is TRBV14, the J gene TRBJ2-2; D is perhaps TRBD2 (6 bases). The CDR3 length is 16 residues. The germline V gene has CDR1 SGHDN and CDR2 FVKESK. V lost 4 bases and J lost 7, with 19 bases in between. The CDR3 bases are TGTGCCAGCAGCCCCCATTGGCGGGAATCCGACGGGGAGCTGTTTTTT. Protein: CASSPHWRESDGELFF. The full variable domain, in which reference TRBV14 and TRBJ2-2 provide the parts outside the CDR3, is EAGVTQFPSHSVIEKGQTVTLRCDPISGHDNLYWYRRVMGKEIKFLLHFVKESKQDESGMPNNRFLAERTGGTYSTLKVQPAELEDSGVYFCASSPHWRESDGELFFGEGSRLTVL.

This clone was detected a few times. This rearrangement joins TRBV28 to TRBJ1-5; TRBD1 matches at 9 bases. Germline CDR1 reads MDHEN; CDR2 reads SYDVKM. V shed 8 bases and J 3 bases; nucleotides not matched to a gene: 11. The CDR3 is 16 amino acids. The CDR3 reads CASRGQGGEDNQPQHF. CDR3 sequence (DNA): TGTGCCAGCCGGGGACAGGGAGGTGAGGACAATCAGCCCCAGCATTTT.

The rearrangement links TRBV6-1 to TRBJ2-7; 8 nucleotides agree with TRBD2. Germline trimming cut 4 bases from V and 3 bases from J; bases unmatched to any gene: 2. Germline CDR1 MNHNS, CDR2 SASEGT. This CDR3 contains 13 residues. The CDR3 region has the DNA TGTGCCAGCAGTGCGACTAGCGTCTACGAGCAGTACTTC. Amino acid sequence: CASSATSVYEQYF.

This sequence joins TRBV11-3 and TRBJ1-1; TRBD1 aligns across 9 bases. The CDR3 runs to 15 residues. V shed 4 bases and J 4 bases; nucleotides not matched to a gene: 7. Germline assignment: CDR1 SGHNT and CDR2 YENEEA. The CDR3 here is CASSSRSDRGTEAFF. The CDR3 DNA reads TGTGCCAGCAGCTCCCGCTCGGACAGGGGCACTGAAGCTTTCTTT.

This clone has a handful of counts. The V gene is TRBV6-1, the J gene TRBJ1-2, with 7 bases identical to TRBD1. The germline CDR1 and CDR2 sequences are MNHNS and SASEGT. V lost 7 bases and J lost 4; bases outside the gene matches: 3. The CDR3 extends over 12 amino acids. CDR3 residues: CASNRGGYGYTF. CDR3 coding DNA: TGTGCCAGCAACAGGGGCGGCTATGGCTACACCTTC.

The V and J genes are TRBV2 and TRBJ2-5, with 8 bases identical to TRBD1. V shed 4 bases, J shed 1 base, and the junction held 2 bases outside the gene matches. Looked up from germline, CDR1 is SNHLY and CDR2 is FYNNEI. The CDR3 extends over 14 amino acids. CDR3 DNA: TGTGCCAGCAGTGCCACAGGGGGCCAAGAGACCCAGTACTTC. It is translated as CASSATGGQETQYF.

The chain has TRBV18 and TRBJ1-1, with 8 bases aligning to TRBD1. The germline CDR1 and CDR2 sequences are KGHSH and LQKENI. V lost 3 bases, J lost 4 bases, and 4 bases stayed unmatched. The CDR3 loop spans 14 amino acids. Here the CDR3 reads CASSPQTGVTEAFF. CDR3 nucleotides: TGTGCCAGCTCACCTCAGACAGGGGTCACTGAAGCTTTCTTT.

The chain uses TRBV19 and TRBJ2-5; 7 nucleotides agree with TRBD1. After removal of 4 bases from V and 2 bases from J, the junction contained 7 bases not matched to a gene. CDR3 size: 15 residues. Germline V CDR1 and CDR2: LNHDA, SQIVND (reference sequence). CDR3 loop: CASSNSRGRQETQYF. DNA of the CDR3: TGTGCCAGTAGTAACTCGAGGGGGCGGCAAGAGACCCAGTACTTC.

Only a few counts were recorded for this clone. The V gene is TRBV4-1, the J gene TRBJ1-1, with 9 positions matching TRBD1. The CDR3 is 16 amino acids. Losses at the gene ends were 7 bases for V and 7 bases for J; bases not matched to a gene: 16. The V gene's germline CDR1 is MGHRA and CDR2 YSYEKL. In DNA, the CDR3 is TGCGCCAGCAAATATGCAGGGCGACCGGGACAGGGTGAAGCTTTCTTT. Protein product: CASKYAGRPGQGEAFF.

This clone has a handful of counts. Different DNA sequences within this sample yield the same CDR3. The rearrangement links TRBV5-4 to TRBJ1-1, with a weak D call TRBD1 (6 bases). The germline V and J ends were trimmed by 4 bases and 4 bases, with 14 bases remaining between them. Germline CDR1 reads SGHNT; CDR2 reads YYREEE (reference sequence). The CDR3 has 14 amino acids. The CDR3 reads CASSATTGTTEAFF. The DNA of the CDR3 is TGTGCCAGCAGCGCCACCACAGGGACCACTGAAGCTTTCTTT.

The chain couples TRBV7-9 to TRBJ2-3; D remains ambiguous. Germline-derived CDR1 and CDR2 are SEHNR and FQNEAQ (reference sequence). The ends were cut back, 3 bases at V and 3 bases at J, with 4 bases in the middle. The CDR3 contains 12 residues. The CDR3 bases are TGTGCCAGCAGCTTCAGTACAGATACGCAGTATTTT. Amino acid sequence: CASSFSTDTQYF.

The chain is built from TRBV7-9 and TRBJ2-1; TRBD1 is a possible D gene (6 bases). This CDR3 spans 13 amino acids. Trimming shortened V by 3 bases and J by 6 bases, and 9 bases separated the two germline ends. The germline gives CDR1 SEHNR, CDR2 FQNEAQ (reference sequence). CDR3 residues: CASSFTGTNEQFF. The CDR3, as DNA: TGTGCCAGCAGCTTTACAGGGACCAATGAGCAGTTCTTC.

This clone was counted between two and nine times. The chain employs TRBV27 and TRBJ2-1, with D tentatively TRBD2 (6 bases). V was clipped by 2 bases and J by 0 bases, with 11 bases between them. Germline assignment: CDR1 MNHEY and CDR2 SMNVEV (reference sequence). CDR3 length equals 16 residues. The CDR3 region is CASSLGIAVSYNEQFF. CDR3 sequence (DNA): TGTGCCAGCAGTTTAGGAATAGCGGTCTCCTACAATGAGCAGTTCTTC.

A few counts support this clone. The chain uses TRBV25-1 and TRBJ1-4, with a tentative D call TRBD1 (6 bases). CDR3 size: 11 residues. The germline V gene has CDR1 MGHDK and CDR2 SYGVNS. Deletions cut 2 bases from V and 16 bases from J, with 11 bases between. CDR3 nucleotide sequence: TGTGCCAGCAGTGAAAAGGGACAAGGGTTTTTT. It specifies CASSEKGQGFF.

The sample holds a few counts of this clone. This sequence joins TRBV11-2 and TRBJ1-4, with D perhaps matching TRBD1 (6 bases). CDR3 size: 15 residues. Trimming removed 3 bases from V and 4 bases from J, with 12 bases in between. Germline-derived CDR1 and CDR2 are SGHAT and FQNNGV. The CDR3 here is CASSLGPGVNEKLFF. DNA of the CDR3: TGTGCCAGCAGCTTGGGGCCAGGGGTTAATGAAAAACTGTTTTTT.

This chain links TRBV5-6 with TRBJ2-3; 7 nucleotides line up with TRBD2. The CDR3 contains 18 residues. Germline CDR1 is SGHDT and CDR2 is YYEEEE. Trimming cost V 3 bases and J 2 bases; bases outside gene matches: 15. CDR3 nucleotide sequence: TGTGCCAGCAGCTACCCCTGGGGCGGGAGAACCCCCACAGATACGCAGTATTTT. Protein: CASSYPWGGRTPTDTQYF.

This clone was detected only a few times. The V and J genes are TRBV9 and TRBJ2-1; 11 nucleotides match TRBD2. V was clipped by 0 bases and J by 4 bases; unmatched bases: 0. Germline loops: CDR1 SGDLS, CDR2 YYNGEE. The CDR3 sequence is 15 residues long. CDR3 sequence (DNA): TGTGCCAGCAGCGTAGGACTAGCGGGGTACAATGAGCAGTTCTTC. It yields the protein CASSVGLAGYNEQFF.